This record covers a single T cell receptor beta chain. These data come from a study of control samples from healthy donors and cancer patients. This table comes from immunoSEQ multiplex PCR, and its TCRdb copy is limited to in-frame clones, with some not included. The sample lists about 180,000 clones; roughly 92% were seen once. This CDR3 is 16 amino acids long. V dropped 5 bases and J dropped 1; count of bases not matched to a gene: 7. Looked up from germline, CDR1 is SGHTA and CDR2 is FQGNSA. The J gene is TRBJ2-4, the V gene TRBV7-2; TRBD1 matches at 8 bases. This TCR was sampled from a woman aged 18-29 years in good health. The sequenced sample consisted of blood. CDR3 sequence: CASSVDRGFAKNIQYF. As DNA, the CDR3 is TGTGCCAGCAGCGTCGACAGGGGCTTTGCCAAAAACATTCAGTACTTC.